This TCR beta chain is from a study of patients and donors after allogeneic stem cell transplantation. Each CDR3 protein gets one entry after TCRdb re-called the RT-PCR reads with MiXCR. The sample has approximately 140,000 distinct CDR3 sequences, roughly two fifths seen once; the top ten hold 50%. CDR1 is LNHDA and CDR2 is SQIVND in the germline V gene (reference sequence). The CDR3 is made up of 15 amino acids. The V gene lost 5 bases and the J gene lost 3 bases, with 16 bases spanning the gap. The chain couples TRBV19 to TRBJ1-1; D is unclear. The sample taken for sequencing was blood, either unsorted or a sorted T cell fraction (not recorded which). The sequence came from a human donor who was either an allogeneic HSCT recipient or a stem cell or donor lymphocyte infusion donor (not recorded which). It is not recorded whose cells these are; they may come from a transplant donor. The CDR3 coding sequence is TGTGCCAGTAGTGCTGGGAGGGAGGTGGACACTGAAGCTTTCTTT. Translated, it gives CASSAGREVDTEAFF.